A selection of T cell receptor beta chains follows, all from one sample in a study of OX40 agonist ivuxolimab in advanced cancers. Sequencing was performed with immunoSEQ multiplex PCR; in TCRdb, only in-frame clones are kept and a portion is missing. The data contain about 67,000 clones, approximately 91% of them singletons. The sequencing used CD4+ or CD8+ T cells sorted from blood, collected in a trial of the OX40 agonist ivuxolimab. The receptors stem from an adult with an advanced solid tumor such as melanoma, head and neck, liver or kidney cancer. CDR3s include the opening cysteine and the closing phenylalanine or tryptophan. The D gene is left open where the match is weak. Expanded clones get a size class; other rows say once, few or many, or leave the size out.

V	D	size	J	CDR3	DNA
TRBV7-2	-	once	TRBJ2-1	CASSLGLGRLDNEQFF	TGTGCCAGCAGCTTAGGGCTCGGACGTTTAGACAATGAGCAGTTCTTC
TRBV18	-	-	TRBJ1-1	CASSPPGREGGAFF	TGTGCCAGCTCACCACCGGGGAGGGAAGGCGGAGCTTTCTTT
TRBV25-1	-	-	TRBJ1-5	CASSGQGNQPQHF	TGTGCCAGCAGTGGTCAGGGCAATCAGCCCCAGCATTTT
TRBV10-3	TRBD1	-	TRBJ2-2	CAMRQGPNTGELFF	TGTGCCATGAGACAGGGACCGAACACCGGGGAGCTGTTTTTT
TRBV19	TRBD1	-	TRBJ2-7	CASSIDLGQGYQQYF	TGTGCCAGTAGTATAGATTTGGGACAGGGTTACCAGCAGTACTTC
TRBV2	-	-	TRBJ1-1	CASTRGSAEAFF	TGTGCCAGCACAAGGGGTAGCGCTGAAGCTTTCTTT
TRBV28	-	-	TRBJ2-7	CASSSIYEQYF	TGTGCCAGCAGTTCAATCTACGAGCAGTACTTC
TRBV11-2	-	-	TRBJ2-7	CASSLGGTTHEQYF	TGTGCCAGCAGCTTAGGGGGCACCACCCACGAGCAGTACTTC
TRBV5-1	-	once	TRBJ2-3	CASSLMGTTDTQYF	TGCGCCAGCAGCTTGATGGGAACCACAGATACGCAGTATTTT
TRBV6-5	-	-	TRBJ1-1	CASSYEGAAFF	TGTGCCAGCAGTTACGAAGGAGCAGCTTTCTTT
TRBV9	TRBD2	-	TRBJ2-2	CASNERTSGDPNTGELFF	TGTGCCAGCAACGAAAGGACTAGCGGAGACCCGAACACCGGGGAGCTGTTTTTT
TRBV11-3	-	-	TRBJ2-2	CASSLVAGNTGELFF	TGTGCCAGCAGCTTAGTAGCCGGGAACACCGGGGAGCTGTTTTTT
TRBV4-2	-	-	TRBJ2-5	CASSLRVGIGTETQYF	TGTGCCAGCAGCCTCCGAGTGGGTATCGGGACGGAGACCCAGTACTTC
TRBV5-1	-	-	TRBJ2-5	CASSWGQETQYF	TGCGCCAGCAGCTGGGGGCAAGAGACCCAGTACTTC
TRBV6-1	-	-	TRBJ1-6	CASSELGVGRSPLHF	TGTGCCAGCAGTGAATTGGGGGTCGGCAGGTCACCCCTCCACTTT
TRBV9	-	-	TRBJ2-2	CASSVFQGNTGELFF	TGTGCCAGCAGCGTATTTCAGGGGAACACCGGGGAGCTGTTTTTT
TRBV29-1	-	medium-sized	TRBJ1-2	CSVQNLGGHGYTF	TGCAGCGTGCAAAACCTGGGGGGCCACGGCTACACCTTC